These 10 T cell receptor beta chains were all obtained from the same sample, sequenced in a study of T cells in tuberculosis. The table came from immunoSEQ multiplex PCR; TCRdb's copy has only in-frame clones and leaves some out. The table records tens of thousands of clones, about nine tenths of them present only once. The sample was PBMCs. The receptors stem from a donor aged 5 to 30 with latent tuberculosis or without tuberculosis infection.

The chain carries TRBV5-1 and TRBJ2-1; D may be TRBD2 (5 bases). CDR1 is SGHRS and CDR2 is YFSETQ in the germline V gene. Trimming stripped 3 bases from V and 1 base from J, with 8 bases between. CDR3 length: 14 residues. The CDR3 DNA sequence: TGCGCCAGCAGCTCGCCGGGATCCTACAATGAGCAGTTCTTC. This translates into CASSSPGSYNEQFF.

The V call is TRBV5-6, the J call TRBJ1-4; possibly TRBD1 for D (5 bases). This CDR3 region has 15 residues. Germline loops: CDR1 SGHDT, CDR2 YYEEEE. Trimming removed 0 bases from V and 8 bases from J, with 14 bases in between. CDR3 coding DNA: TGTGCCAGCAGCTTGGCAGGTCAGGGAGGCGAAAAACTGTTTTTT. Its protein product is CASSLAGQGGEKLFF.

V and J are TRBV25-1 and TRBJ2-1; D is unclear. Trimming removed 3 bases from V and 8 bases from J, with 14 bases in between. The CDR3 contains 14 residues. CDR1 is MGHDK, CDR2 SYGVNS, per germline. The CDR3 is CASSEPRLLHEQFF. CDR3 nucleotides: TGTGCCAGCAGTGAGCCCAGGCTTCTCCATGAGCAGTTCTTC.

CDR3: CASSFLSGTPEAFF. In DNA, the CDR3 is TGTGCCAGCAGTTTCCTCTCCGGGACTCCAGAAGCTTTCTTT. The chain employs TRBV27 and TRBJ1-1, with D perhaps matching TRBD1 (5 bases). Between the trimmed V and J ends, which lost 3 bases and 8 bases, there was a span of 16 bases. CDR1 and CDR2 (germline): MNHEY, SMNVEV (reference sequence). The CDR3 loop spans 14 amino acids.

The chain has TRBV2 and TRBJ2-2; D might be TRBD2 (6 bases). The germline V gene encodes CDR1 SNHLY and CDR2 FYNNEI. The CDR3 consists of 15 residues. V lost 4 bases and J 8 bases, leaving 17 bases between the germline ends. CDR3 DNA: TGTGCCAGCAGTGTTGTCGAGTTGGGGAGGGGGGAGCTGTTTTTT. Protein product: CASSVVELGRGELFF.

The chain links TRBV7-2 to TRBJ1-4; D is undetermined. Looked up from germline, CDR1 is SGHTA and CDR2 is FQGNSA. The CDR3 spans 14 residues. Trimming removed 4 bases from V and 6 bases from J, with 12 bases in between. The CDR3 reads CASSSGELYEKLFF. CDR3 bases: TGTGCCAGCAGCTCGGGTGAGCTTTATGAAAAACTGTTTTTT.

This chain joins TRBV7-8 and TRBJ1-1, with 8 bases aligning to TRBD1. This CDR3 is 12 amino acids long. Losses at the gene ends were 3 bases for V and 12 bases for J; bases not matched to a gene: 6. CDR1 is SGHVS, CDR2 FQNEAQ, per germline. The CDR3 is CASSFGGQGTFF. CDR3 DNA sequence: TGTGCCAGCAGCTTTGGTGGACAGGGTACTTTCTTT. Full variable domain (rest looked up from reference TRBV7-8 and TRBJ1-1): GAGVSQSPRYKVAKRGQDVALRCDPISGHVSLFWYQQALGQGPEFLTYFQNEAQLDKSGLPSDRFFAERPEGSVSTLKIQRTQQEDSAVYLCASSFGGQGTFFGQGTRLTVV.

The V call is TRBV28, the J call TRBJ1-1; TRBD1 matches 7 bases. J lost 7 bases, V lost 6 bases, and 2 bases had no gene match. CDR3 length equals 11 residues. Germline V CDR1 and CDR2: MDHEN, SYDVKM. CDR3 nucleotides: TGTGCCAGCAGCGGGACAGTTGAAGCTTTCTTT. This translates into CASSGTVEAFF.

The rearrangement joins TRBV7-6 to TRBJ2-7; no clear D gene. Trimming removed 5 bases from V and 2 bases from J, with 13 bases in between. The CDR3 is 14 residues long. CDR1 is SGHVS and CDR2 is FNYEAQ in the germline V gene. CDR3 bases: TGTGCCAGCAGCCTAGACGTCTCTACCTACGAGCAGTACTTC. Translated, it gives CASSLDVSTYEQYF. Based on the CDR3 plus reference TRBV7-6 and TRBJ2-7, the full variable domain is GAGVSQSPRYKVTKRGQDVALRCDPISGHVSLYWYRQALGQGPEFLTYFNYEAQQDKSGLPNDRFSAERPEGSISTLTIQRTEQRDSAMYRCASSLDVSTYEQYFGPGTRLTVT.

This clone was detected only once. V is TRBV28 and J is TRBJ1-2; 7 bases line up with TRBD1. The V gene end was trimmed by 3 bases and the J gene end by 8 bases; junction bases not matched to a gene: 9. The length of the CDR3 is 14 residues. Germline V gene sequence: CDR1 MDHEN, CDR2 SYDVKM. CDR3 sequence (DNA): TGTGCCAGCAGTTTTAAGGGGGCGCGTGGAGGCTACACCTTC. It translates to CASSFKGARGGYTF.